This is a list of T cell receptor beta chains from one sample in a study of cytomegalovirus exposure and HLA in healthy donors. TCRdb's copy holds only in-frame clones and misses some; the assay was immunoSEQ multiplex PCR. The sample includes some 150,000 clones, 80% to 90% seen only once; the top ten take roughly 5.2%. Sequenced: PBMCs. These TCRs come from a woman under 30 in good health and CMV-seropositive. Each CDR3 is given with its conserved first and last residue. The D gene is left open where the match is weak. The size of a clone is reported for some rows only, either as once, few or many, or as a class for expanded clones.

CASSQVFGQPQHF | TGCGCCAGCAGCCAAGTGTTCGGTCAGCCCCAGCATTTT | . | once | TRBJ1-5 | TRBV4-1
CASSSQTGGNTIYF | TGCGCCAGCAGCTCCCAGACAGGGGGAAACACCATATATTTT | TRBD1 | . | TRBJ1-3 | TRBV5-1
CASSSYNEQFF | TGTGCCTCCAGCTCCTACAATGAGCAGTTCTTC | . | . | TRBJ2-1 | TRBV30
CASNLNPGTARNQPQHF | TGTGCCAGCAACTTAAACCCAGGGACAGCTCGCAATCAGCCCCAGCATTTT | TRBD1 | . | TRBJ1-5 | TRBV28
CAISGGVGQSNYEQYF | TGTGCCATCAGTGGAGGTGTTGGACAGTCCAACTACGAGCAGTACTTC | . | . | TRBJ2-7 | TRBV10-3
CASSEDRGRAGTEAFF | TGTGCCAGCAGTGAGGACAGGGGGCGCGCGGGCACTGAAGCTTTCTTT | TRBD1 | . | TRBJ1-1 | TRBV2
CASRPTSGGNTGELFF | TGTGCCAGCAGACCTACTAGCGGGGGGAACACCGGGGAGCTGTTTTTT | TRBD2 | . | TRBJ2-2 | TRBV28
CASSERRTPAYEQYF | TGTGCCAGCAGTGAAAGGAGGACCCCCGCCTACGAGCAGTACTTC | . | . | TRBJ2-7 | TRBV2
CAINGLAGDTDTQYF | TGTGCCATCAACGGCCTAGCGGGGGACACAGATACGCAGTATTTT | TRBD2 | . | TRBJ2-3 | TRBV10-3
CASRLQPSTDTQYF | TGTGCCAGCAGATTACAGCCTAGCACAGATACGCAGTATTTT | . | once | TRBJ2-3 | TRBV6-5
CASSPEAGGYSIQETQYF | TGTGCCAGTAGTCCCGAAGCGGGGGGGTACTCGATACAAGAGACCCAGTACTTC | TRBD2 | . | TRBJ2-5 | TRBV19
CASSLRTVYPGNTIYF | TGTGCCAGCAGCTTAAGGACAGTCTATCCTGGAAACACCATATATTTT | . | . | TRBJ1-3 | TRBV7-8
CSVEVQGTYEQYF | TGCAGCGTTGAGGTACAGGGAACCTACGAGCAGTACTTC | . | . | TRBJ2-7 | TRBV29-1
CASSYRDSADHEQYF | TGTGCCAGCAGTTATCGGGACAGTGCAGACCACGAGCAGTACTTC | TRBD1 | . | TRBJ2-7 | TRBV6-5
CASNRREGLSNQPQHF | TGTGCCAGCAATCGACGGGAGGGGTTGAGCAATCAGCCCCAGCATTTT | . | . | TRBJ1-5 | TRBV2
CASNRDANYEQYF | TGTGCCAGCAACAGGGACGCAAACTACGAGCAGTACTTC | . | . | TRBJ2-7 | TRBV7-9
CASSQDSGTSFYGYTF | TGTGCCAGCAGCCAAGATTCCGGGACATCTTTTTATGGCTACACCTTC | . | once | TRBJ1-2 | TRBV7-3
CASSQDGQDYSPLHF | TGCGCCAGCAGCCAAGATGGCCAGGACTATTCACCCCTCCACTTT | . | . | TRBJ1-6 | TRBV4-1
CASSTDWDRGYEQYF | TGTGCCAGCAGCACAGATTGGGACAGGGGCTACGAGCAGTACTTC | TRBD1 | . | TRBJ2-7 | TRBV9
CASSSLGGTPYEQYF | TGCGCCAGCAGCTCCCTCGGCGGGACGCCCTACGAGCAGTACTTC | . | . | TRBJ2-7 | TRBV5-1
CASSQVAAAYEQYF | TGCGCCAGCAGCCAAGTGGCGGCAGCCTACGAGCAGTACTTC | . | . | TRBJ2-7 | TRBV4-1
CASSLQVGRATNGYTF | TGCGCCAGCAGCCTCCAGGTGGGCAGGGCCACGAATGGCTACACCTTC | . | . | TRBJ1-2 | TRBV5-1
CASSGQTLYSNQPQHF | TGTGCCAGCAGTGGACAGACCTTATATAGCAATCAGCCCCAGCATTTT | . | . | TRBJ1-5 | TRBV6-6
CASSPEERGGWETQYF | TGTGCCAGCAGCCCGGAAGAGCGGGGGGGCTGGGAGACCCAGTACTTC | TRBD2 | . | TRBJ2-5 | TRBV5-4
CASSLERDTRTRGYTF | TGTGCCAGCAGCCTAGAACGGGACACGCGAACCCGTGGCTACACCTTC | . | . | TRBJ1-2 | TRBV5-8
CASSHLGRASGNTDTQYF | TGTGCCAGCAGCCACCTAGGGAGGGCTAGCGGAAACACAGATACGCAGTATTTT | TRBD2 | few | TRBJ2-3 | TRBV25-1
CASSQVAGTNTGELFF | TGCGCCAGCAGCCAAGTTGCGGGCACAAACACCGGGGAGCTGTTTTTT | . | . | TRBJ2-2 | TRBV4-3
CASSTRGIPYNSPLHF | TGTGCCAGTAGTACGAGAGGGATACCATATAATTCACCCCTCCACTTT | . | few | TRBJ1-6 | TRBV19
CASSFGSGSGYTF | TGTGCCAGCAGCTTTGGCTCAGGGTCTGGCTACACCTTC | . | . | TRBJ1-2 | TRBV7-8
CASGDGGRETQYF | TGTGCCAGCGGGGACGGGGGGCGAGAGACCCAGTACTTC | . | few | TRBJ2-5 | TRBV28
CASSQGDYGYTF | TGTGCCAGCAGTCAGGGGGACTATGGCTACACCTTC | TRBD1 | . | TRBJ1-2 | TRBV6-5
CASSFTGTPNNEQFF | TGTGCCAGCAGCTTTACAGGGACCCCGAACAATGAGCAGTTCTTC | . | . | TRBJ2-1 | TRBV11-2